The rows below give T cell receptor beta chains drawn from one sample of a study of blood T cell repertoires in COVID-19. TCRdb's copy holds only in-frame clones and misses some; the assay was immunoSEQ multiplex PCR. The sample yields 85,000 to 120,000 clones, roughly nine tenths seen once. Input material: peripheral blood. These receptors originate from a man aged 45 to 65 with active COVID-19. Both conserved end residues are trimmed from each CDR3. The D gene is left open where the match is weak.

v_gene	j_gene	d_gene	CDR3aa
TRBV5-5	TRBJ2-7	TRBD1	ASSSRQGHYEQY
TRBV3-1/TRBV3-2	TRBJ2-5	TRBD2	ASSHPTGTSSELGQTQY
TRBV5-1	TRBJ2-6	.	ASSWRTVDDWPNVLT
TRBV7-2	TRBJ2-7	.	ASSPSGNEQY
TRBV5-1	TRBJ1-4	.	ASRATNEKLF
TRBV3-1/TRBV3-2	TRBJ1-1	.	ASSQAIRTEAF
TRBV6-2/TRBV6-3	TRBJ2-1	TRBD2	ASSYAGGRNEQF
TRBV14	TRBJ1-5	.	ASSQGFEQPQH
TRBV6-5	TRBJ1-4	.	ASSSRGGNEKLF
TRBV30	TRBJ2-7	TRBD2	AWSVRTSGYEQY
TRBV6-2/TRBV6-3	TRBJ2-7	.	ASSSSWRGSYEQY
TRBV6-6	TRBJ1-1	.	ASSSVGGRGEAF
TRBV7-3	TRBJ2-1	TRBD2	ASSLGLAGYNEQF
TRBV5-1	TRBJ1-1	.	ASSPGQTMNTEAF
TRBV10-3	TRBJ1-2	TRBD1	AISEGDSYGYT
TRBV27	TRBJ1-3	TRBD1	ASSLRGTVSGNTIY
TRBV4-3	TRBJ1-5	.	ASSVTAVAPQH
TRBV24-1	TRBJ2-3	.	ATSDYGDAQY
TRBV9	TRBJ2-1	.	ASTAGPGEQF
TRBV2	TRBJ2-7	.	ASSEGPLYEQY
TRBV11-1	TRBJ1-2	.	ASSLFSSYGYT
TRBV7-8	TRBJ1-6	TRBD1	ASSLGQVNSPLH
TRBV7-2	TRBJ1-2	.	ASSSPSSGGYT
TRBV7-3	TRBJ2-5	.	ASSLNRVAETQY